The 12 T cell receptor beta chains below come from one sample, sequenced in a study of cytomegalovirus exposure and HLA in healthy donors (dated by TCRdb to about 2017). Receptor amplification or capture employed the immunoSEQ multiplex PCR assay. Here the immuneACCESS table is served through TCRdb, limited to in-frame sequences with V and J called. Missing clones are a known gap in these copies; in checked studies unresolved V genes cover under half, and the rest lacks a known reason. Here the sample has around 150,000 clones; approximately 84% occur a single time. The top ten clones comprise roughly 29% of the sample. Source material: PBMCs. These receptors originate from a young man in good health and CMV-seropositive.

The gene calls are TRBV11-1 and TRBJ2-3, with TRBD2 as a possible D gene (6 bases). The CDR3 loop spans 14 amino acids. Germline V gene lookup returns CDR1 SGHAT and CDR2 FQDESV (reference sequence). The V and J ends lost 7 bases and 3 bases respectively, with 14 bases between them. DNA for the CDR3: TGTGCCAGCACCCCGCGGGGTATAACAGATACGCAGTATTTT. Protein: CASTPRGITDTQYF.

This chain connects TRBV9 to TRBJ2-1; the D gene is possibly TRBD2 (5 bases). Germline values: CDR1 SGDLS, CDR2 YYNGEE. CDR3 length equals 12 residues. V was shortened by 3 bases and J by 9 bases, with 10 bases between the two germline ends. The CDR3 loop is CASSASGTEQFF. In DNA, the CDR3 is TGTGCCAGCAGCGCCTCGGGAACTGAGCAGTTCTTC.

The J gene is TRBJ1-1, the V gene TRBV7-2; D gene ambiguous. V was trimmed by 6 bases and J by 1 base, leaving 9 bases between them. CDR1 is SGHTA and CDR2 is FQGNSA in the germline V gene. The CDR3 loop spans 13 amino acids. This CDR3 is CASRKAENTEAFF. DNA of the CDR3: TGTGCCAGCAGGAAAGCGGAGAACACTGAAGCTTTCTTT.

The chain employs TRBV19 and TRBJ2-1, with D perhaps matching TRBD2 (6 bases). Trimming took 1 base from V and 3 from J, leaving 13 bases between them. The CDR3 loop spans 16 amino acids. CDR1 is LNHDA and CDR2 is SQIVND in the germline V gene (reference sequence). The CDR3 bases are TGTGCCAGTAGTATAGGGGCGGGGCAATTCTACAATGAGCAGTTCTTC. It translates to CASSIGAGQFYNEQFF.

The CDR3 DNA reads TGTGCCAGCAGCCTTGAGGGACAGGGAAGGGGGGAGCAGTACTTC. Its translation is CASSLEGQGRGEQYF. This chain connects TRBV25-1 to TRBJ2-7, with 9 positions matching TRBD1. Germline values: CDR1 MGHDK, CDR2 SYGVNS. This CDR3 contains 15 residues. V lost 6 bases, J lost 7 bases, and 13 bases stayed unmatched.

The rearrangement links TRBV5-1 to TRBJ1-2; a possible D gene is TRBD1 (5 bases). V was trimmed by 6 bases and J by 4 bases, leaving 19 bases between them. There are 15 residues in the CDR3. From germline, CDR1 is SGHRS and CDR2 YFSETQ. The CDR3 sequence is CASKASGIWVYGYTF. The CDR3 DNA is TGCGCCAGCAAGGCGTCAGGGATTTGGGTCTATGGCTACACCTTC.

This clone occurred a few times. J is TRBJ2-1 and V is TRBV2; 11 bases map to TRBD1. The ends lost 11 bases at V and 3 bases at J; junction bases unmatched: 6. The germline CDR1 and CDR2 sequences are SNHLY and FYNNEI. CDR3 size: 14 residues. CDR3 nucleotide sequence: TGTGCCGGAACCGGGACAGGGGGCTACAATGAGCAGTTCTTC. It codes for CAGTGTGGYNEQFF.

Concerning this clone: This sample also contains other DNA sequences that code for the same CDR3. V usage is TRBV5-1 and J usage is TRBJ2-3; maybe TRBD2 (6 bases). Germline CDR1 reads SGHRS; CDR2 reads YFSETQ. Trimming stripped 2 bases from V and 3 bases from J, with 10 bases between. The CDR3 consists of 14 residues. CDR3 residues: CASSFSGRTDTQYF. The CDR3 nucleotides are TGCGCCAGCAGCTTCTCAGGGAGGACAGATACGCAGTATTTT.

A word on this clone: Compared with germline, one end of the junction differs, possibly owing to a read error. In nucleotides, the CDR3 is TGTGCCAGCTCACCGGAGCAGGACAGCCCGCAACGGAGGTTC. It encodes CASSPEQDSPQRRF. J is TRBJ2-7 and V is TRBV18, with D perhaps matching TRBD1 (6 bases). The CDR3 extends over 14 amino acids. Germline V gene sequence: CDR1 KGHSH, CDR2 LQKENI. The full variable domain, rest sourced from reference TRBV18 and TRBJ2-7, is NAGVMQNPRHLVRRRGQEARLRCSPMKGHSHVYWYRQLPEEGLKFMVYLQKENIIDESGMPKERFSAEFPKEGPSILRIQQVVRGDSAAYFCASSPEQDSPQRRFGPGTRLTVT.

The chain couples TRBV5-1 to TRBJ1-2, with 8 bases that match TRBD1. The CDR3 consists of 15 residues. Unmatched junction bases numbered 7, after V lost 2 bases and J lost 4 bases. Looked up from germline, CDR1 is SGHRS and CDR2 is YFSETQ. CDR3 in amino acids: CASSFGQGPSYGYTF. CDR3 sequence (DNA): TGCGCCAGCAGCTTCGGACAGGGCCCTTCCTATGGCTACACCTTC.

A few counts support this clone. This rearrangement joins TRBV28 to TRBJ2-7, with D possibly TRBD1 on 6 matching bases. Trimming removed 6 bases at V and 6 bases at J, with 21 bases between. Germline CDR1 is MDHEN and CDR2 is SYDVKM. This CDR3 has 15 amino acids. CDR3 coding DNA: TGTGCCAGCAGGGCCTCTAGTGGGGGCCGGGGCGAGCAGTACTTC. Translating it yields CASRASSGGRGEQYF. Together with reference TRBV28 and TRBJ2-7, the CDR3 gives the full variable domain: DVKVTQSSRYLVKRTGEKVFLECVQDMDHENMFWYRQDPGLGLRLIYFSYDVKMKEKGDIPEGYSVSREKKERFSLILESASTNQTSMYLCASRASSGGRGEQYFGPGTRLTVT.

The genes are TRBV4-3 and TRBJ2-6; 8 positions agree with TRBD1. V was pared by 2 bases and J by 2 bases, with 8 bases of the junction left unmatched. The CDR3 has 18 residues. Germline V gene data show CDR1 as LGHNA and CDR2 as YSLEER. The CDR3 bases are TGCGCCAGCAGCCAAACCTCACTACAGGGGGCTGGGGCCAACGTCCTGACTTTC. As protein: CASSQTSLQGAGANVLTF.